Following are 21 T cell receptor beta chains from one sample sequenced in a study of shared clonotypes between healthy human individuals (dated by TCRdb to between 2020 and 2021). The library was obtained by the immunoSEQ multiplex PCR assay. Here the immuneACCESS table is served through TCRdb, limited to in-frame sequences with V and J called. Missing clones are a known gap in these copies; in checked studies unresolved V genes cover under half, and the rest lacks a known reason. For this sample the table gives under 750,000 clones, of which 72% were detected only once. The leading ten clones occupy about 1.7% of the sample. Sequencing input: memory CD4+ T cells sorted from blood. According to the study, the label for this sample's cell subset or site signals: CD45RA-negative fraction. Receptor source: a young woman in good health.

The chain carries TRBV19 and TRBJ1-1; D is undetermined. This CDR3 spans 14 amino acids. V lost 3 bases to trimming and J lost 2 bases, with 10 bases between them. Germline CDR1 and CDR2: LNHDA and SQIVND (reference sequence). The CDR3 is CASSMGTPNTEAFF. The DNA for the CDR3 is TGTGCCAGTAGTATGGGAACGCCTAACACTGAAGCTTTCTTT.

This clone was detected many times. The chain couples TRBV19 to TRBJ1-5; 7 bases match TRBD1. The CDR3 consists of 15 residues. The V segment lost 6 bases and the J segment 7 bases; nucleotides outside the gene matches: 12. Germline V gene sequence: CDR1 LNHDA, CDR2 SQIVND (reference sequence). This CDR3 is CASRKVTGRKQPQHF. The CDR3 DNA reads TGTGCCAGTAGAAAGGTGACAGGGCGAAAACAGCCCCAGCATTTT.

In this sample, this clone turned up once. Other DNA sequences in the sample encode the same CDR3. The genes are TRBV5-1 and TRBJ1-2; 7 nucleotides agree with TRBD1. The V and J ends lost 2 bases and 4 bases, in that order; junction bases with no gene match: 2. Germline-derived CDR1 and CDR2 are SGHRS and YFSETQ. The CDR3 is 13 residues long. The CDR3 loop reads CASSFGDSYGYTF. The CDR3 DNA is TGCGCCAGCAGCTTTGGGGACAGCTATGGCTACACCTTC.

V usage is TRBV5-4 and J usage is TRBJ1-1; 10 bases are a match to TRBD1. V dropped 9 bases and J dropped 6; count of bases not matched to a gene: 11. Germline V CDR1 and CDR2: SGHNT, YYREEE (reference sequence). The CDR3 runs to 14 residues. As DNA, the CDR3 is TGTGCCATCCACCCGGGACAGGGGTATGCTGAAGCTTTCTTT. It is translated as CAIHPGQGYAEAFF.

Note on this clone: Additional DNA sequences in this sample encode the identical CDR3. The chain joins TRBV19 to TRBJ2-3; 13 bases align to TRBD2. The junction had 6 bases not matched to a gene; V was cut back by 6 bases and J by 3 bases. The CDR3 loop spans 16 amino acids. Germline CDR1 reads LNHDA; CDR2 reads SQIVND (reference sequence). The CDR3 spells CASSRGLAGVTDTQYF. The CDR3 DNA reads as TGTGCCAGTAGCCGAGGACTAGCGGGAGTAACAGATACGCAGTATTTT.

Only a few counts were recorded for this clone. The chain is built from TRBV2 and TRBJ1-2; no definite D call. This CDR3 is built from 13 residues. Per the germline V gene, CDR1 is SNHLY and CDR2 is FYNNEI. Trimming took 5 bases from V and 8 from J, leaving 15 bases between them. The CDR3 region has the DNA TGTGCCAGCAGTCCAGAAGGGAGTAACGGCTACACCTTC. Its protein is CASSPEGSNGYTF. The entire variable domain, with the rest obtained from reference TRBV2 and TRBJ1-2, is as follows: EPEVTQTPSHQVTQMGQEVILRCVPISNHLYFYWYRQILGQKVEFLVSFYNNEISEKSEIFDDQFSVERPDGSNFTLKIRSTKLEDSAMYFCASSPEGSNGYTFGSGTRLTVV.

The V call is TRBV19, the J call TRBJ2-3, with TRBD2 as a possible D gene (5 bases). Trimming pared 6 bases from V and 4 bases from J, leaving 14 bases between. CDR3 length: 14 amino acids. CDR1 is LNHDA and CDR2 is SQIVND in the germline V gene (reference sequence). In DNA, the CDR3 is TGTGCCAGTAGGCTACGGGGAGCATCAGATACGCAGTATTTT. It encodes CASRLRGASDTQYF.

The J gene is TRBJ2-7, the V gene TRBV18, with D tentatively TRBD1 or TRBD2 (6 bases each). V was trimmed by 6 bases and J by 6 bases, leaving 18 bases between them. There are 14 residues in the CDR3. The germline CDR1 and CDR2 sequences are KGHSH and LQKENI. CDR3 region: CASSTTGRGGEQYF. The CDR3 DNA sequence: TGTGCCAGCTCGACCACTGGCAGGGGAGGCGAGCAGTACTTC.

The chain couples TRBV30 to TRBJ2-7; D uncertain. Germline V gene sequence: CDR1 GTSNPN, CDR2 SVGIG (reference sequence). Trimming left V 4 bases short and J 3 bases short, with 7 bases between. The CDR3 length is 11 residues. CDR3 amino acids: CAWNKHYEQYF. Here the CDR3 DNA reads TGTGCCTGGAATAAACACTACGAGCAGTACTTC.

The V gene is TRBV6-1, the J gene TRBJ1-4, with 8 bases that match TRBD1. The germline CDR1 and CDR2 sequences are MNHNS and SASEGT. The CDR3 length is 13 residues. The ends lost 6 bases at V and 8 bases at J; junction bases unmatched: 5. In DNA form, the CDR3 reads TGTGCCAGCAGAGGGGACAGGCGCGAAAAACTGTTTTTT. Its protein is CASRGDRREKLFF.

The rearrangement links TRBV6-6 to TRBJ1-5; D is unclear. The germline V gene has CDR1 MNHNY and CDR2 SVGAGI (reference sequence). There are 12 residues in the CDR3. V lost 0 bases and J lost 5, with 2 bases in between. The CDR3 sequence is CASSYSHQPQHF. CDR3 DNA: TGTGCCAGCAGTTACTCGCATCAGCCCCAGCATTTT.

This chain uses TRBV27 with TRBJ2-7, with D unclear. Looked up from germline, CDR1 is MNHEY and CDR2 is SMNVEV (reference sequence). Deletions cut 5 bases from V and 2 bases from J, with 13 bases between. This CDR3 spans 14 amino acids. DNA of the CDR3: TGTGCCAGCAGTCCGAGCGTAGCCCCCTACGAGCAGTACTTC. Translation: CASSPSVAPYEQYF.

The chain links TRBV4-1 to TRBJ2-1, with D possibly TRBD2 on 6 matching bases. Trimming cost V 4 bases and J 2 bases, with 18 bases left between them. The V gene's germline CDR1 is MGHRA and CDR2 YSYEKL. CDR3 length: 17 amino acids. CDR3 residues: CASSRTPGESTYNEQFF. The CDR3 DNA sequence: TGCGCCAGCAGCCGGACCCCGGGGGAGTCCACCTACAATGAGCAGTTCTTC.

This chain connects TRBV7-2 to TRBJ2-3; D possibly corresponds to TRBD2 (6 bases). The germline gives CDR1 SGHTA, CDR2 FQGNSA. The V end lost 2 bases, the J end lost 0 bases, and 21 bases lay between the germline ends. The CDR3 contains 19 residues. Written as DNA, the CDR3 is TGTGCCAGCAGCTTATTAGGGCTAGCGATCTTCTCTAGCACAGATACGCAGTATTTT. Protein sequence: CASSLLGLAIFSSTDTQYF.

The gene calls are TRBV7-9 and TRBJ1-4, with D possibly being TRBD1 (6 bases). Germline values: CDR1 SEHNR, CDR2 FQNEAQ (reference sequence). The V gene lost 5 bases and the J gene lost 5 bases, with 18 bases spanning the gap. The CDR3 loop spans 16 amino acids. CDR3: CASSPDGGAGNEKLFF. Written as DNA, the CDR3 is TGTGCCAGCAGCCCGGACGGGGGGGCGGGAAATGAAAAACTGTTTTTT.

For the CDR3, the DNA is TGTGCCAGCAGTGATCGCGGGGCCGATCGGACTGAAGCTTTCTTT. Its translation is CASSDRGADRTEAFF. The rearrangement joins TRBV6-1 to TRBJ1-1; a possible D gene is TRBD1 (5 bases). Germline-derived CDR1 and CDR2 are MNHNS and SASEGT. CDR3 length: 15 residues. Trimming pared 3 bases from V and 5 bases from J, leaving 16 bases between.

J is TRBJ2-7 and V is TRBV5-1, with a possible D match to TRBD1 (6 bases). Trimming removed 6 bases at V and 0 bases at J, with 16 bases between. The CDR3 is 15 residues long. Germline V gene data show CDR1 as SGHRS and CDR2 as YFSETQ. CDR3 sequence reads: CASTPTAGASYEQYF. The DNA of the CDR3 is TGCGCCAGCACCCCGACAGCAGGGGCCTCCTACGAGCAGTACTTC.

The V call is TRBV30, the J call TRBJ1-2; no firm D call. V lost 4 bases and J lost 7, with 28 bases in between. The CDR3 contains 17 residues. Germline V CDR1 and CDR2: GTSNPN, SVGIG (reference sequence). The CDR3 nucleotides are TGTGCCTGGATACATCTGGGATTCTCCGGCCTTTATCGTGGCTACACCTTC. Translating it yields CAWIHLGFSGLYRGYTF.

The chain joins TRBV7-8 to TRBJ2-1; 11 bases align to TRBD2. The CDR3 spans 15 residues. J was trimmed by 5 bases and V by 5 bases; bases with no gene match: 5. Germline V gene lookup returns CDR1 SGHVS and CDR2 FQNEAQ. The CDR3 here is CASSPGLADNNEQFF. The CDR3 DNA follows: TGTGCCAGCAGCCCGGGACTAGCGGACAACAATGAGCAGTTCTTC.

This chain connects TRBV11-2 to TRBJ1-1, with TRBD1 matching over 9 bases. This CDR3 spans 15 amino acids. V was clipped by 6 bases and J by 4 bases; unmatched bases: 9. CDR1 SGHAT and CDR2 FQNNGV come from the germline V gene. DNA of the CDR3: TGTGCCAGCAGGGAAAACAGGGGGCGTTCCACTGAAGCTTTCTTT. It yields the protein CASRENRGRSTEAFF.

This clone was counted between two and nine times. The V gene is TRBV10-3, the J gene TRBJ2-1, with D hard to call. V gave up 1 base and J gave up 8 bases, with 9 bases separating them. Germline V gives CDR1 ENHRY, CDR2 SYGVKD. This CDR3 contains 13 residues. CDR3 protein: CAISEWIVHEQFF. Here the CDR3 DNA reads TGTGCCATCAGTGAGTGGATAGTACATGAGCAGTTCTTC.